Below are 9 T cell receptor beta chains sequenced from a single sample in a study of blood T cell repertoires in COVID-19. The assay was immunoSEQ multiplex PCR, and TCRdb's table has in-frame clones only and misses some. Among about 200,000 clones, 70% to 85% were seen once, and the ten largest hold about 13%. Input material: peripheral blood. Every receptor here comes from a human donor in a cohort sampled during active COVID-19.

This rearrangement joins TRBV28 to TRBJ2-7; 11 bases map to TRBD2. The CDR3 runs to 16 residues. Per germline, CDR1 MDHEN and CDR2 SYDVKM. The J segment lost 5 bases and the V segment lost 2 bases, leaving 8 bases of the junction unmatched. The CDR3 region has the DNA TGTGCCAGCAGTTTACCCCCTAGCGGGAGGCAGCACGAGCAGTACTTC. Encoded protein: CASSLPPSGRQHEQYF.

V and J are TRBV6-4 and TRBJ1-1; a possible D gene is TRBD1 (6 bases). Trimming took off 4 bases at V and 2 bases at J, with 17 bases between the two ends. Germline V lookup: CDR1 MRHNA, CDR2 SNTAGT. This CDR3 has 16 residues. The CDR3 loop is CASSANQGMENTEAFF. CDR3 coding DNA: TGTGCCAGCAGTGCTAATCAGGGGATGGAAAACACTGAAGCTTTCTTT.

CDR3 nucleotides: TGTGCCAGCAGTTTATCTTTATACGAGCAGTACTTC. Translated, it gives CASSLSLYEQYF. This chain joins TRBV28 and TRBJ2-7; D not resolved. Germline V gene data show CDR1 as MDHEN and CDR2 as SYDVKM. Between the trimmed V and J ends, which lost 1 base and 4 bases, there was a span of 5 bases. CDR3 length: 12 residues.

This chain uses TRBV7-2 with TRBJ2-1; D is perhaps TRBD2 (6 bases). Trimming left V 6 bases short and J 5 bases short, with 23 bases between. CDR1 and CDR2 from the germline V gene are SGHTA and FQGNSA. CDR3 length equals 17 residues. The CDR3, as DNA: TGTGCCAGCAGTAACCCCGAGGGCCCGGGACTGCACAATGAGCAGTTCTTC. Amino acid sequence: CASSNPEGPGLHNEQFF.

This chain connects TRBV5-8 to TRBJ2-1; TRBD1 matches at 7 bases. The V segment lost 4 bases and the J segment 6 bases; nucleotides outside the gene matches: 7. The CDR3 contains 14 residues. Germline CDR1 reads SGHTS; CDR2 reads YDEGEE. The CDR3 here is CASSPRQGGNEQFF. The CDR3 DNA reads as TGTGCCAGCAGCCCTAGACAGGGTGGCAATGAGCAGTTCTTC.

The chain combines TRBV5-6 with TRBJ2-7, with D perhaps matching TRBD2 (5 bases). CDR1 and CDR2 (germline): SGHDT, YYEEEE. Trimming took off 0 bases at V and 0 bases at J, with 22 bases between the two ends. The CDR3 loop spans 19 amino acids. As DNA, the CDR3 is TGTGCCAGCAGCTTGGTAGTCGCGGGCGACCGACTTTTCTCCTACGAGCAGTACTTC. Translation gives CASSLVVAGDRLFSYEQYF.

V is TRBV7-9 and J is TRBJ2-1, with 8 bases matching TRBD1. Looked up from germline, CDR1 is SEHNR and CDR2 is FQNEAQ (reference sequence). The CDR3 contains 17 residues. V lost 2 bases and J lost 4; bases outside the gene matches: 10. CDR3 bases: TGTGCCAGCAGCTTATCTCTAGGACAGGGAAGTTACAATGAGCAGTTCTTC. Its protein is CASSLSLGQGSYNEQFF.

The chain combines TRBV2 with TRBJ2-7, with 9 bases lining up with TRBD1. Germline CDR1 and CDR2: SNHLY and FYNNEI. The CDR3 loop spans 15 amino acids. V lost 6 bases and J lost 1; bases outside the gene matches: 7. CDR3 sequence reads: CASRPDRGGSYEQYF. The DNA for the CDR3 is TGTGCCAGCAGACCCGACAGGGGGGGTTCCTACGAGCAGTACTTC.

J is TRBJ2-1 and V is TRBV5-1, with D tentatively TRBD2 (5 bases). Germline loops: CDR1 SGHRS, CDR2 YFSETQ. V lost 7 bases and J 2 bases, leaving 13 bases between the germline ends. The CDR3 covers 14 residues. This CDR3 is CASSFGEPYNEQFF. The CDR3 coding sequence is TGCGCCAGCTCCTTTGGGGAGCCCTACAATGAGCAGTTCTTC.